Following are 4 T cell receptor beta chains from one sample sequenced in a study of blood T cells in healthy people across ages. Through a sample-barcoded 5' primer and a J-beta primer mix, a second PCR was run for roughly 6 to 12 cycles. MiXCR, applied by TCRdb to the 5' RACE reads, yields one record per CDR3 protein. Of about 580,000 distinct CDR3 sequences listed, more than 45% were seen once; the top ten hold roughly 25%. Sequenced material: blood. The receptors here all came from a man older than 75 in good health.

This clonotype was counted between two and nine times. The chain carries TRBV29-1 and TRBJ1-2; D is possibly TRBD1 (6 bases). The CDR3 has 13 amino acids. Per germline, CDR1 SQVTM and CDR2 ANQGSEA. Between the trimmed V and J ends, which lost 4 bases and 3 bases, there was a span of 12 bases. The CDR3 protein is CSVGRGEDYGYTF. In nucleotides, the CDR3 is TGCAGCGTTGGCAGGGGCGAAGACTATGGCTACACCTTC.

This clonotype was observed a few times. The chain employs TRBV29-1 and TRBJ2-7; D uncertain. V shed 1 base and J shed 6 bases, with 10 bases lying between them. Looked up from germline, CDR1 is SQVTM and CDR2 is ANQGSEA. There are 12 residues in the CDR3. CDR3 DNA sequence: TGCAGCGTTGAAGTCCCCCCTAGCGAGCAGTACTTC. It specifies CSVEVPPSEQYF.

This clonotype was seen repeatedly, ten times or more. The V call is TRBV6-6, the J call TRBJ1-2; 10 bases are a match to TRBD1. This CDR3 contains 13 residues. Germline V gene data show CDR1 as MNHNY and CDR2 as SVGAGI (reference sequence). V dropped 5 bases and J dropped 4; count of bases not matched to a gene: 1. The CDR3 here is CASSGTGAYGYTF. In nucleotides, the CDR3 is TGTGCCAGCAGTGGGACAGGGGCCTATGGCTACACCTTC.

The V gene is TRBV20-1, the J gene TRBJ2-1; D remains ambiguous. Trimming took off 7 bases at V and 10 bases at J, with 17 bases between the two ends. The CDR3 totals 12 residues. Germline V gene sequence: CDR1 DFQATT, CDR2 SNEGSKA (reference sequence). The CDR3 sequence is CSVSPGVEEQFF. The CDR3 DNA reads TGCAGTGTGTCCCCAGGTGTCGAGGAGCAGTTCTTC.